This TCR beta chain emerged from a study of patients and donors after allogeneic stem cell transplantation (dated by TCRdb to 2019 to 2021). Library preparation employed RT-PCR. TCRdb names NextSeq 550 as the instrument used. In TCRdb, the public reads were trimmed at Q25 with fastp and aligned with MiXCR, with productive beta chains retained. Each CDR3 protein appears once, grouped with its most common genes and DNA. The sample yields roughly 880,000 distinct CDR3 sequences; about 20% were counted once. Roughly 6% of the sample rests with the top ten. V is clipped by 3 bases and J by 1 base, and the sequence between their germline boundaries is 6 bases long. The CDR3 spans 13 residues, from the cysteine through the phenylalanine. Solely the CDR3 DNA is kept, with 39 bases framed from the first base. Comments on this clonotype: No antigen is known for it. Per-nucleotide qualities are absent, and no much larger clonotype sits a single base away.

Recombination joined TRBV12-3 or TRBV12-4 with TRBJ1-1, with no D gene named confidently. Sequenced: blood, either unsorted or a sorted T cell fraction (not recorded which). The TCR comes from a human donor who was either an allogeneic HSCT recipient or a stem cell or donor lymphocyte infusion donor (not recorded which). It is not recorded whose cells these are; they may come from a transplant donor. The nucleotides read TGTGCCAGCAGTTTTTCGTCGAACACTGAAGCTTTCTTT. It translates to CASSFSSNTEAFF.